This T cell receptor (beta chain) was profiled in a study of cytomegalovirus exposure and HLA in healthy donors. With 60 Vbeta and 13 Jbeta primers, the PCR was carried out. The protocol was immunoSEQ multiplex PCR, while the TCRdb copy is restricted to in-frame clones and leaves out a portion. The sample yields 35,000 to 50,000 clones, about 72% seen once. V lost 2 bases, J lost 6 bases, and 2 bases stayed unmatched. In germline, CDR1 is MNHEY, CDR2 SVGAGI. The CDR3 is 15 amino acids. The gene calls are TRBV6-5 and TRBJ2-1; the match to TRBD2 covers 12 bases. The source material was PBMCs. The sequence derives from a man aged 25 to 45 in good health and CMV-seronegative. CDR3 region: CASSYRTSGINEQFF. The DNA for the CDR3 is TGTGCCAGCAGTTACAGGACTAGCGGGATCAATGAGCAGTTCTTC.